The 19 T cell receptor beta chains presented below share a single source sample, sequenced in a study of T cells in Graves' hyperthyroidism and ophthalmopathy. Amplified regions were TCR beta CDR3 sequences from RNA transcripts. A first-round RT-PCR of the TCR CDR3 used the HTBI primer set. TCRdb passed the multiplex PCR reads through MiXCR, listing each CDR3 protein once. The sample includes approximately 210,000 distinct CDR3 sequences, roughly 15% of them seen just once. The sequencing sample was made of blood. The receptors were gathered from a man aged 50-60 years with Graves' hyperthyroidism.

This clonotype was observed at least ten times. V and J are TRBV11-2 and TRBJ2-1; D not resolved. The CDR3 runs 16 residues. Deletions cut 5 bases from V and 2 bases from J, with 16 bases between. The V gene's germline CDR1 is SGHAT and CDR2 FQNNGV. CDR3 sequence reads: CASSPTRGRTYNEQFF. In DNA form, the CDR3 reads TGTGCCAGCAGCCCAACCCGTGGACGGACCTACAATGAGCAGTTCTTC.

In its sample, this clonotype was seen many times. CDR3 amino acids: CASSPRTGFNQPQHF. As DNA, the CDR3 is TGTGCCAGCAGTCCCAGGACAGGGTTTAATCAGCCCCAGCATTTT. This chain links TRBV27 with TRBJ1-5; 8 nucleotides agree with TRBD1. With V trimmed by 5 bases and J by 4 bases, 7 bases remained unmatched. Germline CDR1 and CDR2: MNHEY and SMNVEV (reference sequence). The CDR3 extends over 15 amino acids.

V and J are TRBV7-9 and TRBJ2-7; no clear D. The CDR3 is 13 amino acids. Germline V gene lookup returns CDR1 SEHNR and CDR2 FQNEAQ (reference sequence). V was shortened by 5 bases and J by 1 base, with 9 bases between the two germline ends. CDR3 sequence reads: CASSPLMSYEQYF. DNA of the CDR3: TGTGCCAGCAGCCCACTCATGTCCTACGAGCAGTACTTC.

This clonotype was seen ten or more times. DNA for the CDR3: TGCAGTGCAAGAAAACTAGCGGGCCCCTACAATGAGCAGTTCTTC. Encoded protein: CSARKLAGPYNEQFF. The chain uses TRBV20-1 and TRBJ2-1; 9 nucleotides match TRBD2. With V trimmed by 6 bases and J by 2 bases, 8 bases remained unmatched. The CDR3 has 15 amino acids. The V gene's germline CDR1 is DFQATT and CDR2 SNEGSKA (reference sequence).

The chain uses TRBV7-2 and TRBJ1-2; possibly TRBD1 for D (6 bases). CDR1 and CDR2 (germline): SGHTA, FQGNSA. The CDR3 runs to 15 residues. V dropped 0 bases and J dropped 4 bases, with 12 bases sitting between them. The CDR3 bases are TGTGCCAGCAGCTTAGCCACAGGGTCTCCCTATGGCTACACCTTC. This codes for CASSLATGSPYGYTF.

This clonotype came up a few times. A much larger clone lies a single base off, so this may be a read error. The chain combines TRBV3-1 with TRBJ2-3; 8 bases line up with TRBD2. This CDR3 region has 16 residues. Germline V gene lookup returns CDR1 LGHDT and CDR2 YNNKEL (reference sequence). In nucleotides, the CDR3 is TGTGTCAGCAGCCAAAAGCGGGAGCGTCACACAGATACGCAGTATTTT. This sequence encodes CVSSQKRERHTDTQYF.

This chain uses TRBV5-6 with TRBJ2-2; no reliable D call. Trimming pared 2 bases from V and 0 bases from J, leaving 8 bases between. CDR3 length equals 15 residues. Germline loops: CDR1 SGHDT, CDR2 YYEEEE. CDR3 nucleotide sequence: TGTGCCAGCAGCTTAGAACCGACGAACACCGGGGAGCTGTTTTTT. It specifies CASSLEPTNTGELFF.

This clonotype was counted many times. The chain is built from TRBV12-3 or TRBV12-4 and TRBJ2-1; the D is unclear. Trimming cost V 9 bases and J 3 bases, with 3 bases left between them. The CDR3 extends over 10 amino acids. CDR3 protein: CARDYNEQFF. CDR3 nucleotides: TGTGCCAGGGACTACAATGAGCAGTTCTTC.

This clonotype was seen a few times. This chain uses TRBV28 with TRBJ1-2; D remains ambiguous. Germline V gene lookup returns CDR1 MDHEN and CDR2 SYDVKM. The CDR3 is 13 amino acids. V was pared by 6 bases and J by 8 bases, with 16 bases between. CDR3 sequence (DNA): TGTGCCAGCAGCATAAGCGAGGGCGCAGGCTACACCTTC. Its translation: CASSISEGAGYTF.

This clonotype was seen a handful of times. The chain is built from TRBV29-1 and TRBJ2-5; no definite D call. The germline V gene has CDR1 SQVTM and CDR2 ANQGSEA. Trimming stripped 7 bases from V and 0 bases from J, with 9 bases between. CDR3 length equals 12 residues. The CDR3, as DNA: TGCAGCGCCGACCGGTACCAAGAGACCCAGTACTTC. It translates to CSADRYQETQYF.

This chain uses TRBV18 with TRBJ2-3, with 7 nucleotides matching TRBD2. The CDR3 has 15 residues. Germline CDR1 KGHSH, CDR2 LQKENI. The ends lost 3 bases at V and 4 bases at J; junction bases unmatched: 7. This CDR3 reads CASSPPRGEADTQYF. The CDR3 coding sequence is TGTGCCAGCTCACCCCCCCGGGGGGAAGCAGATACGCAGTATTTT.

A few counts support this clonotype. This chain uses TRBV12-5 with TRBJ2-1, with D possibly TRBD1 on 5 matching bases. Germline V CDR1 and CDR2: LGHNT, FRNRAP. The CDR3 consists of 14 residues. V was cut by 1 base and J by 9 bases, with 13 bases left in between. CDR3 protein: CASGLESGSVEQFF. The CDR3 DNA sequence: TGTGCTAGTGGTTTGGAGTCAGGGTCGGTTGAGCAGTTCTTC.

The sample holds many counts of this clonotype. The rearrangement joins TRBV7-2 to TRBJ2-7, with 9 bases aligning to TRBD1. The CDR3 runs to 15 residues. Germline V gene lookup returns CDR1 SGHTA and CDR2 FQGNSA. Trimming cost V 4 bases and J 6 bases; bases outside gene matches: 10. CDR3 coding DNA: TGTGCCAGCAGCTGGACCGGGACAGGGAGAGGCGAGCAGTACTTC. Encoded protein: CASSWTGTGRGEQYF.

This clonotype was observed at least ten times. The rearrangement joins TRBV5-1 to TRBJ2-2; D is ambiguous. The ends were cut back, 0 bases at V and 4 bases at J, with 16 bases in the middle. Germline V gene lookup returns CDR1 SGHRS and CDR2 YFSETQ. This CDR3 is built from 17 residues. The CDR3 reads CASSLGPGRGSTGELFF. For the CDR3, the DNA is TGCGCCAGCAGCTTGGGACCGGGCAGAGGTAGCACCGGGGAGCTGTTTTTT.

Only a few counts were recorded for this clonotype. This chain uses TRBV7-2 with TRBJ1-2; D gene ambiguous. V gave up 4 bases and J gave up 4 bases, with 7 bases separating them. CDR1 is SGHTA and CDR2 is FQGNSA in the germline V gene. The CDR3 totals 12 residues. The CDR3 DNA is TGTGCCAGCAGCTACAACCTCTATGGCTACACCTTC. Translation gives CASSYNLYGYTF.

The CDR3 region is CASSRLAGGAETQYF. CDR3 in DNA: TGTGCCAGCAGCCGACTAGCGGGAGGGGCAGAGACCCAGTACTTC. The chain carries TRBV11-2 and TRBJ2-5; 14 bases fit TRBD2. The CDR3 runs to 15 residues. Germline V gene lookup returns CDR1 SGHAT and CDR2 FQNNGV. Losses at the gene ends were 5 bases for V and 4 bases for J; bases not matched to a gene: 3.

This clonotype was counted ten times or more. The chain carries TRBV27 and TRBJ2-7; weak D call: TRBD2 (5 bases). The CDR3 sequence is 13 residues long. V lost 2 bases to trimming and J lost 2 bases, with 7 bases between them. The germline V gene encodes CDR1 MNHEY and CDR2 SMNVEV (reference sequence). CDR3 region: CASSLAGAYEQYF. The CDR3 region has the DNA TGTGCCAGCAGTTTAGCGGGTGCCTACGAGCAGTACTTC.

The sample holds many counts of this clonotype. This sequence joins TRBV7-9 and TRBJ1-5; D is uncertain. V was cut by 1 base and J by 7 bases, with 11 bases left in between. CDR1 SEHNR and CDR2 FQNEAQ come from the germline V gene (reference sequence). This CDR3 comprises 14 residues. CDR3 sequence reads: CASSLDNSWQPQHF. The CDR3 nucleotides read TGTGCCAGCAGCTTAGATAACAGTTGGCAGCCCCAGCATTTT.

The table lists this clonotype with many counts. This chain uses TRBV6-1 with TRBJ2-7; unclear D gene. Trimming stripped 5 bases from V and 5 bases from J, with 16 bases between. CDR3 size: 14 residues. Germline V lookup: CDR1 MNHNS, CDR2 SASEGT. The CDR3 protein is CASSIRGVLDEQYF. The CDR3 DNA reads as TGTGCCAGCAGTATCCGCGGTGTTCTGGACGAGCAGTACTTC.